This T cell receptor (beta chain) was documented in a study of shared clonotypes between healthy human individuals. This clone was observed a handful of times. This CDR3 is 17 amino acids long. Germline CDR1 is SGHTA and CDR2 is FQGTGA. V lost 2 bases, J lost 0 bases, and 5 bases stayed unmatched. Genomic DNA, for the unsorted samples, came from some 100 million PBMCs. Deep-level assay runs were performed. Splitting of each subset's genomic DNA was done evenly across several immunoSEQ plates. As processed by the authors: Owing to the provision of junction-only sequences devoid of quality scores by immunoSEQ, filtering differed. TCRdb keeps only in-frame clones here, not all; method: immunoSEQ multiplex PCR. V, J and clone size derive from that table, while D and trimming were established from the DNA sequence. The sample shows about 560,000 clones, 70% to 80% of them seen only once.

This clonotype was sampled from a woman aged 40 to 49 in good health. Some clones in this sample may be carry-over from other donors' samples. The V gene is TRBV7-3, the J gene TRBJ2-2, with TRBD2 matching 8 bases. The material sequenced was PBMCs. This CDR3 reads CASSLVPRGANTGELFF. DNA of the CDR3: TGTGCCAGCAGCTTAGTGCCGCGGGGGGCGAACACCGGGGAGCTGTTTTTT. The full variable domain, rest sourced from reference TRBV7-3 and TRBJ2-2, is GAGVSQTPSNKVTEKGKYVELRCDPISGHTALYWYRQSLGQGPEFLIYFQGTGAADDSGLPNDRFFAVRPEGSVSTLKIQRTERGDSAVYLCASSLVPRGANTGELFFGEGSRLTVL.